This TCR beta chain emerged from a study of cytomegalovirus exposure and HLA in healthy donors. Deletions cut 5 bases from V and 4 bases from J, with 11 bases between. Germline CDR1 and CDR2: SGHNT and YENEEA. CDR3 length: 13 residues. Assay used: immunoSEQ multiplex PCR; TCRdb lists only in-frame clones, some missing. The sample lists approximately 230,000 clones, roughly 90% occurring once. The V and J genes are TRBV11-3 and TRBJ1-2; D is undetermined. The specimen sequenced was PBMCs. The TCR was taken from a young man in good health and CMV-seropositive. The CDR3 protein is CASSIHPGYGYTF. In nucleotides, the CDR3 is TGTGCCAGCAGCATCCACCCGGGCTATGGCTACACCTTC.